Below, 21 T cell receptor beta chains from the same sample are listed, as sequenced in a study of blood T cell repertoires in COVID-19. The data were produced by immunoSEQ multiplex PCR, yet TCRdb's version contains in-frame clones alone and is incomplete. This table has about 120,000 clones, about 88% appearing once. The specimen sequenced was peripheral blood. The receptors here all came from a man in his sixties with COVID-19, enrolled during active disease.

The chain recombines TRBV12-3 or TRBV12-4 with TRBJ1-5, with a possible D match to TRBD1 (5 bases). The CDR3 is made up of 12 amino acids. Trimming stripped 5 bases from V and 9 bases from J, with 11 bases between. CDR3 sequence: CASSTFGGPQHF. CDR3 nucleotides: TGTGCCAGCAGTACCTTCGGGGGGCCCCAGCATTTT.

V and J are TRBV3-1 (or the pseudogene TRBV3-2) and TRBJ2-5; 10 bases are shared with TRBD2. V was pared by 0 bases and J by 4 bases, with 14 bases of the junction left unmatched. CDR3 length equals 19 residues. CDR1 is LGHDT, CDR2 YNNKEL, per germline (reference sequence). DNA of the CDR3: TGTGCCAGCAGCCAAGAAGGGCTAGCGGGAGCTTCGACGGGAGAGACCCAGTACTTC. Translating gives CASSQEGLAGASTGETQYF.

This chain joins TRBV29-1 and TRBJ1-2; 8 bases align to TRBD1. Germline trimming cut 6 bases from V and 4 bases from J; bases unmatched to any gene: 7. Germline V gene lookup returns CDR1 SQVTM and CDR2 ANQGSEA. This CDR3 comprises 13 residues. The CDR3 nucleotides read TGCAGCGTAAACCGGGACAGGTTCTATGGCTACACCTTC. Translating gives CSVNRDRFYGYTF.

The chain links TRBV11-3 to TRBJ2-4, with TRBD2 matching 9 bases. CDR1 and CDR2 (germline): SGHNT, YENEEA. Trimming cost V 0 bases and J 9 bases; bases outside gene matches: 3. The CDR3 totals 14 residues. The CDR3 nucleotides are TGTGCCAGCAGCTTAGATAGCGGGAGCCCCATTCAGTACTTC. Protein product: CASSLDSGSPIQYF.

The chain links TRBV6-5 to TRBJ2-7, with TRBD2 matching over 7 bases. The CDR3 has 14 amino acids. Germline CDR1 MNHEY, CDR2 SVGAGI. V shed 6 bases, J shed 3 bases, and the junction held 8 bases outside the gene matches. For the CDR3, the DNA is TGTGCCAGCAGCAGCGGGGACTTCATCTACGAGCAGTACTTC. Translation: CASSSGDFIYEQYF.

The chain recombines TRBV14 with TRBJ2-5; 9 bases map to TRBD1. Trimming removed 4 bases from V and 5 bases from J; junction bases left unmatched: 2. The CDR3 consists of 13 residues. The germline gives CDR1 SGHDN, CDR2 FVKESK. CDR3 nucleotide sequence: TGTGCCAGCAGCCCCGGGACAGGGGAGACCCAGTACTTC. Protein product: CASSPGTGETQYF.

J is TRBJ1-3 and V is TRBV4-1, with a possible D match to TRBD1 (5 bases). Trimming stripped 4 bases from V and 9 bases from J, with 19 bases between. Germline V CDR1 and CDR2: MGHRA, YSYEKL. The CDR3 runs to 15 residues. In DNA, the CDR3 is TGCGCCAGCAGCCCAGTCACAAAGAAGGGGTCCACCATATATTTT. This sequence encodes CASSPVTKKGSTIYF.

This chain connects TRBV30 to TRBJ2-4, with 9 bases fitting TRBD1. CDR1 GTSNPN and CDR2 SVGIG come from the germline V gene (reference sequence). The CDR3 runs 14 residues. The ends lost 2 bases at V and 7 bases at J; junction bases unmatched: 6. The CDR3 nucleotides are TGTGCCTGGAGTCCCCCCGGGACAGGGAACATTCAGTACTTC. Protein: CAWSPPGTGNIQYF.

The rearrangement links TRBV5-1 to TRBJ1-1; TRBD1 might be the D (6 bases). Trimming removed 4 bases at V and 6 bases at J, with 16 bases between. This CDR3 is 14 amino acids long. Germline loops: CDR1 SGHRS, CDR2 YFSETQ. The CDR3 here is CASSGITGKPEAFF. DNA for the CDR3: TGCGCCAGCAGCGGAATCACAGGGAAACCTGAAGCTTTCTTT.

The rearrangement joins TRBV7-2 to TRBJ2-7; TRBD2 agrees at 12 bases. The germline gives CDR1 SGHTA, CDR2 FQGNSA. This CDR3 has 15 amino acids. The J segment lost 2 bases and the V segment lost 3 bases, leaving 2 bases of the junction unmatched. CDR3 loop: CASSFGLAGTYEQYF. The CDR3 coding sequence is TGTGCCAGCAGCTTTGGACTAGCGGGGACCTACGAGCAGTACTTC. Looking up the rest from reference TRBV7-2 and TRBJ2-7 gives the full variable domain: GAGVSQSPSNKVTEKGKDVELRCDPISGHTALYWYRQSLGQGLEFLIYFQGNSAPDKSGLPSDRFSAERTGGSVSTLTIQRTQQEDSAVYLCASSFGLAGTYEQYFGPGTRLTVT.

The CDR3 region has the DNA TGTGCCAGGACGGGACAGACCTACGAGCAGTACTTC. Translated: CARTGQTYEQYF. The chain uses TRBV2 and TRBJ2-7; 7 bases line up with TRBD1. From germline, CDR1 is SNHLY and CDR2 FYNNEI. There are 12 residues in the CDR3. Trimming removed 9 bases from V and 2 bases from J; junction bases left unmatched: 4.

As DNA, the CDR3 is TGTGCCAGCAGAGACTCCCGCGGGGGGATAGGAGAAAAACTGTTTTTT. Translated: CASRDSRGGIGEKLFF. This rearrangement joins TRBV11-2 to TRBJ1-4, with a tentative D call TRBD1 (5 bases). The CDR3 sequence is 16 residues long. With 6 bases removed from V and 8 bases from J, the gap between germline ends came to 22 bases. CDR1 is SGHAT, CDR2 FQNNGV, per germline. The full variable domain, rest sourced from reference TRBV11-2 and TRBJ1-4, is EAGVAQSPRYKIIEKRQSVAFWCNPISGHATLYWYQQILGQGPKLLIQFQNNGVVDDSQLPKDRFSAERLKGVDSTLKIQPAKLEDSAVYLCASRDSRGGIGEKLFFGSGTQLSVL.

The rearrangement links TRBV7-9 to TRBJ1-1; TRBD1 agrees at 10 bases. V dropped 2 bases and J dropped 1; count of bases not matched to a gene: 10. This CDR3 comprises 18 residues. CDR1 SEHNR and CDR2 FQNEAQ come from the germline V gene (reference sequence). CDR3 in DNA: TGTGCCAGCAGCTTAATTCGGCGGGACAGGGGACCGAACACTGAAGCTTTCTTT. Translation: CASSLIRRDRGPNTEAFF.

The V call is TRBV6-6, the J call TRBJ2-3, with D perhaps TRBD2 (5 bases). The germline CDR1 and CDR2 sequences are MNHNY and SVGAGI (reference sequence). This CDR3 contains 15 residues. V was trimmed by 2 bases and J by 0 bases, leaving 9 bases between them. The CDR3 nucleotides read TGTGCCAGCAGTTACGAGGGTACGAGCACAGATACGCAGTATTTT. It codes for CASSYEGTSTDTQYF.

The chain combines TRBV9 with TRBJ2-7; 11 bases align to TRBD1. CDR3 size: 14 residues. V was clipped by 3 bases and J by 5 bases; unmatched bases: 4. Germline V gives CDR1 SGDLS, CDR2 YYNGEE. In DNA form, the CDR3 reads TGTGCCAGCAGCGCGGGACAGGGGGGAAACGAGCAGTACTTC. This gives the protein CASSAGQGGNEQYF.

This sequence joins TRBV5-6 and TRBJ2-3; 7 nucleotides match TRBD2. The V gene's germline CDR1 is SGHDT and CDR2 YYEEEE. The CDR3 length is 15 residues. V gave up 3 bases and J gave up 2 bases; unmatched junction bases: 6. CDR3 coding DNA: TGTGCCAGCAGCTGGGGGGGAACATACACAGATACGCAGTATTTT. It codes for CASSWGGTYTDTQYF.

The chain links TRBV28 to TRBJ2-7; 8 bases map to TRBD2. J gave up 0 bases and V 6 bases, and 7 bases lay outside the gene matches. CDR1 MDHEN and CDR2 SYDVKM come from the germline V gene. The CDR3 runs to 15 residues. The CDR3 region is CASSLLADSSYEQYF. CDR3 sequence (DNA): TGTGCCAGCAGCTTACTAGCGGATAGCTCCTACGAGCAGTACTTC.

The chain has TRBV19 and TRBJ1-1; D perhaps matches TRBD1 (5 bases). Germline V lookup: CDR1 LNHDA, CDR2 SQIVND (reference sequence). Trimming cost V 0 bases and J 1 base, with 15 bases left between them. The CDR3 contains 17 residues. In DNA, the CDR3 is TGTGCCAGTAGTATAGATCTTCAAGGCAGGGAGAACACTGAAGCTTTCTTT. The encoded protein is CASSIDLQGRENTEAFF.

The chain has TRBV18 and TRBJ1-5; no reliable D call. Germline V gene data show CDR1 as KGHSH and CDR2 as LQKENI. V was pared by 4 bases and J by 3 bases, with 10 bases between. The CDR3 covers 14 residues. The CDR3 sequence: CASSRGSLNQPQHF. In DNA, the CDR3 is TGTGCCAGCTCACGAGGGAGCCTCAATCAGCCCCAGCATTTT.

The chain combines TRBV6-6 with TRBJ2-7; D not certain. The CDR3 runs to 15 residues. Trimming pared 3 bases from V and 0 bases from J, leaving 12 bases between. Germline loops: CDR1 MNHNY, CDR2 SVGAGI (reference sequence). This CDR3 reads CASSYPWASSYEQYF. The CDR3, as DNA: TGTGCCAGCAGTTATCCGTGGGCCTCCTCCTACGAGCAGTACTTC.

J is TRBJ2-7 and V is TRBV5-1; possible D gene TRBD2, 7 bases. The V end lost 0 bases, the J end lost 3 bases, and 13 bases lay between the germline ends. There are 15 residues in the CDR3. CDR1 is SGHRS, CDR2 YFSETQ, per germline. CDR3 coding DNA: TGCGCCAGCAGCTTGGATGGGGGGGCGGGCTACGAGCAGTACTTC. Its translation is CASSLDGGAGYEQYF.